The 31 T cell receptor beta chains reported below all come from one sample, sequenced in a study of T-cell memory formation after mild COVID-19. A single record per CDR3 protein comes from TCRdb applying MiXCR to the 5' RACE reads. The sample records 400,000 or so distinct CDR3 sequences, about 19% being singletons. The specimen was PBMCs or a T cell subset sorted from them (not recorded which). These receptors came from an adult woman who had mild COVID-19 (a few samples of this study predate the infection). Cell type and time point are not known.

The chain is built from TRBV30 and TRBJ1-1; D uncertain. The V and J ends lost 2 bases and 9 bases respectively, with 16 bases between them. The CDR3 length is 13 residues. Germline assignment: CDR1 GTSNPN and CDR2 SVGIG (reference sequence). For the CDR3, the DNA is TGTGCCTGGAGTAGAAATGTTGCGGGTAAAGCTTTCTTT. It yields the protein CAWSRNVAGKAFF.

This clonotype was recorded many times. V gene TRBV7-8 combines with J gene TRBJ1-2; 7 positions agree with TRBD1. Germline CDR1 is SGHVS and CDR2 is FQNEAQ. V was clipped by 5 bases and J by 0 bases; unmatched bases: 12. The length of the CDR3 is 17 residues. The DNA of the CDR3 is TGTGCCAGCAGCCCAGACAGGGATTCCAAGGCTAACTATGGCTACACCTTC. Translated: CASSPDRDSKANYGYTF.

This chain connects TRBV27 to TRBJ2-7, with 7 nucleotides matching TRBD1. CDR3 length: 17 residues. CDR1 and CDR2 (germline): MNHEY, SMNVEV (reference sequence). Trimming at V came to 2 bases and at J to 2 bases, leaving 12 bases not matched to a gene. The CDR3: CASSLKGTGQNPYEQYF. CDR3 coding DNA: TGTGCCAGCAGTTTAAAGGGGACGGGACAGAACCCCTACGAGCAGTACTTC.

The chain joins TRBV9 to TRBJ2-3; D might be TRBD1 or TRBD2, each matching 6 bases. V lost 0 bases and J 0 bases, leaving 14 bases between the germline ends. Looked up from germline, CDR1 is SGDLS and CDR2 is YYNGEE. The CDR3 runs to 17 residues. The CDR3 protein is CASSVAGASSSTDTQYF. CDR3 DNA: TGTGCCAGCAGCGTAGCGGGGGCCTCGTCTAGCACAGATACGCAGTATTTT.

V and J are TRBV5-1 and TRBJ2-3; the match to TRBD2 covers 9 bases. The ends lost 1 base at V and 4 bases at J; junction bases unmatched: 1. Germline V CDR1 and CDR2: SGHRS, YFSETQ. The CDR3 extends over 14 amino acids. In DNA, the CDR3 is TGCGCCAGCAGCTTGATAGCGGGGGCAGATACGCAGTATTTT. Its translation: CASSLIAGADTQYF. The full variable domain, with the rest looked up from reference TRBV5-1 and TRBJ2-3, is KAGVTQTPRYLIKTRGQQVTLSCSPISGHRSVSWYQQTPGQGLQFLFEYFSETQRNKGNFPGRFSGRQFSNSRSEMNVSTLELGDSALYLCASSLIAGADTQYFGPGTRLTVL.

The J gene is TRBJ1-1, the V gene TRBV7-2, with TRBD1 as a possible D gene (6 bases). CDR1 is SGHTA, CDR2 FQGNSA, per germline. The V gene lost 0 bases and the J gene lost 1 base, with 12 bases spanning the gap. This CDR3 region has 16 residues. CDR3 sequence: CASSLALGRGNTEAFF. The CDR3 DNA follows: TGTGCCAGCAGCTTAGCCCTCGGCAGGGGGAACACTGAAGCTTTCTTT.

The chain carries TRBV2 and TRBJ2-5; D gene ambiguous. With 5 bases removed from V and 11 bases from J, the gap between germline ends came to 18 bases. Germline V gene lookup returns CDR1 SNHLY and CDR2 FYNNEI. The CDR3 sequence is 13 residues long. CDR3 protein: CASSPRLGQEQYF. As DNA, the CDR3 is TGTGCCAGCAGTCCCCGCCTCGGGCAGGAGCAGTACTTC.

The chain has TRBV7-9 and TRBJ1-1; 8 bases agree with TRBD1. The germline V gene has CDR1 SEHNR and CDR2 FQNEAQ (reference sequence). There are 15 residues in the CDR3. The ends lost 5 bases at V and 3 bases at J; junction bases unmatched: 8. The CDR3, as DNA: TGTGCCAGCAGCCTTCGACAGGGGTCGGACACTGAAGCTTTCTTT. Translated: CASSLRQGSDTEAFF.

The chain couples TRBV30 to TRBJ2-7, with 10 bases that match TRBD2. The junction had 11 bases not matched to a gene; V was cut back by 3 bases and J by 3 bases. The CDR3 length is 16 residues. Per the germline V gene, CDR1 is GTSNPN and CDR2 is SVGIG (reference sequence). The CDR3 sequence is CAWSLTSGRKIYEQYF. In DNA form, the CDR3 reads TGTGCCTGGAGCCTGACTAGCGGGCGAAAAATCTACGAGCAGTACTTC.

This chain connects TRBV12-3 or TRBV12-4 to TRBJ1-6, with a tentative D call TRBD1 (5 bases). V was clipped by 6 bases and J by 9 bases, with 12 bases between them. The CDR3 covers 13 residues. The chain's CDR3 is CASSPSGSSPLHF. The DNA of the CDR3 is TGTGCCAGCAGCCCCTCAGGGAGTTCACCCCTCCACTTT.

The table lists this clonotype with a few counts. This CDR3 is CSVEGSGTEQYF. CDR3 coding DNA: TGCAGCGTTGAAGGTTCCGGGACCGAGCAGTACTTC. This sequence joins TRBV29-1 and TRBJ2-7; D tentatively reads TRBD1 or TRBD2 (5 bases each). Germline CDR1 reads SQVTM; CDR2 reads ANQGSEA. The CDR3 loop spans 12 amino acids. V lost 1 base to trimming and J lost 6 bases, with 10 bases between them.

This clonotype was seen only a few times. The J gene is TRBJ2-1, the V gene TRBV24-1; D is possibly TRBD2 (6 bases). From germline, CDR1 is KGHDR and CDR2 SFDVKD. The CDR3 totals 12 residues. V was pared by 5 bases and J by 7 bases, with 8 bases between. The CDR3 loop is CATSGGGNEQFF. The CDR3 DNA follows: TGTGCCACCAGTGGTGGGGGGAATGAGCAGTTCTTC.

This clonotype was found a few times. The chain uses TRBV5-6 and TRBJ2-7; D could derive from TRBD1 or TRBD2 (5 bases each). The CDR3 covers 13 residues. V gave up 4 bases and J gave up 0 bases, with 8 bases separating them. The V gene's germline CDR1 is SGHDT and CDR2 YYEEEE. CDR3 coding DNA: TGTGCCAGCAGCCGGGGACCCTCCTACGAGCAGTACTTC. Encoded protein: CASSRGPSYEQYF.

The genes are TRBV3-1 and TRBJ1-1, with D hard to call. CDR3 length: 15 residues. Germline CDR1 reads LGHDT; CDR2 reads YNNKEL (reference sequence). V was shortened by 0 bases and J by 2 bases, with 10 bases between the two germline ends. In DNA, the CDR3 is TGTGCCAGCAGCCAAGAGCGCCTGGTAAACACTGAAGCTTTCTTT. Amino acid sequence: CASSQERLVNTEAFF. The full variable domain, its missing parts supplied by reference TRBV3-1 and TRBJ1-1, is DTAVSQTPKYLVTQMGNDKSIKCEQNLGHDTMYWYKQDSKKFLKIMFSYNNKELIINETVPNRFSPKSPDKAHLNLHINSLELGDSAVYFCASSQERLVNTEAFFGQGTRLTVV.

This clonotype was recorded a few times. The CDR3 region is CASSARQGVNTEAFF. The CDR3 DNA reads TGTGCCAGCAGCGCCAGACAGGGGGTGAACACTGAAGCTTTCTTT. V and J are TRBV7-6 and TRBJ1-1; 9 nucleotides agree with TRBD1. CDR3 length equals 15 residues. Per germline, CDR1 SGHVS and CDR2 FNYEAQ. The ends lost 5 bases at V and 0 bases at J; junction bases unmatched: 4.

V is TRBV20-1 and J is TRBJ2-3, with TRBD2 matching over 7 bases. The length of the CDR3 is 12 residues. The germline CDR1 and CDR2 sequences are DFQATT and SNEGSKA (reference sequence). The CDR3 spells CSGRPSTDTQYF. CDR3 DNA: TGCAGCGGGAGGCCTAGCACAGATACGCAGTATTTT.

There are a few counts of this clonotype. This chain links TRBV6-5 with TRBJ1-1; D perhaps matches TRBD1 (5 bases). CDR1 is MNHEY, CDR2 SVGAGI, per germline. The CDR3 loop spans 14 amino acids. The germline V and J ends were trimmed by 5 bases and 3 bases, with 13 bases remaining between them. The CDR3, as DNA: TGTGCCAGCAGTCCCCAGGGAATTGACACTGAAGCTTTCTTT. It yields the protein CASSPQGIDTEAFF.

This clonotype has only a few counts. The chain uses TRBV19 and TRBJ2-1; D is unclear. CDR3 length: 15 residues. Germline CDR1 is LNHDA and CDR2 is SQIVND (reference sequence). The V end lost 0 bases, the J end lost 0 bases, and 6 bases lay between the germline ends. The CDR3 DNA follows: TGTGCCAGTAGTATAGACACAGACTCCTACAATGAGCAGTTCTTC. Residues: CASSIDTDSYNEQFF. Full variable domain (missing parts from reference TRBV19 and TRBJ2-1): DGGITQSPKYLFRKEGQNVTLSCEQNLNHDAMYWYRQDPGQGLRLIYYSQIVNDFQKGDIAEGYSVSREKKESFPLTVTSAQKNPTAFYLCASSIDTDSYNEQFFGPGTRLTVL.

The rearrangement links TRBV24-1 to TRBJ2-3, with 12 positions matching TRBD1. Germline assignment: CDR1 KGHDR and CDR2 SFDVKD. The V and J ends lost 2 bases and 3 bases, in that order; junction bases with no gene match: 5. This CDR3 is 17 amino acids long. CDR3 loop: CATSDWGQGAGTDTQYF. For the CDR3, the DNA is TGTGCCACCAGTGATTGGGGACAGGGGGCGGGTACAGATACGCAGTATTTT.

The V and J genes are TRBV4-2 and TRBJ1-1, with 9 bases lining up with TRBD1. J was trimmed by 10 bases and V by 1 base; bases with no gene match: 4. This CDR3 has 13 residues. Germline V CDR1 and CDR2: LGHNA, YNFKEQ. The CDR3 here is CASSQVGGQGAFF. As DNA, the CDR3 is TGTGCCAGCAGCCAAGTCGGGGGACAGGGAGCTTTCTTT.

This clonotype has only a few counts. The CDR3 sequence is CASSPFRQGNTGELFF. Written as DNA, the CDR3 is TGTGCCAGCTCACCATTCCGACAGGGCAACACCGGGGAGCTGTTTTTT. J is TRBJ2-2 and V is TRBV18; 7 nucleotides agree with TRBD1. CDR3 size: 16 residues. Germline assignment: CDR1 KGHSH and CDR2 LQKENI. The V segment lost 2 bases and the J segment 2 bases; nucleotides outside the gene matches: 5.

The chain uses TRBV5-1 and TRBJ2-3, with D perhaps matching TRBD2 (5 bases). V was pared by 4 bases and J by 3 bases, with 9 bases between. Looked up from germline, CDR1 is SGHRS and CDR2 is YFSETQ. CDR3 length: 13 amino acids. The CDR3 DNA reads as TGCGCCAGCAGCATCGGGGTAACAGATACGCAGTATTTT. It codes for CASSIGVTDTQYF.

This sequence joins TRBV6-5 and TRBJ2-7; D is perhaps TRBD1 or TRBD2 (6 bases each). There are 15 residues in the CDR3. Germline loops: CDR1 MNHEY, CDR2 SVGAGI. The V end lost 6 bases, the J end lost 5 bases, and 20 bases lay between the germline ends. The CDR3 loop reads CASRGAWSRGNEQYF. The CDR3 DNA reads as TGTGCCAGCAGGGGGGCGTGGTCCCGGGGGAACGAGCAGTACTTC.

This clonotype has just a few counts. V gene TRBV15 combines with J gene TRBJ2-1; 8 bases match TRBD1. Germline V gene sequence: CDR1 LNHNV, CDR2 YYDKDF (reference sequence). The CDR3 is made up of 14 amino acids. The junction had 5 bases not matched to a gene; V was cut back by 4 bases and J by 6 bases. The CDR3 here is CATSKDRAANEQFF. The CDR3 coding sequence is TGTGCCACCAGCAAGGACAGGGCGGCCAATGAGCAGTTCTTC.

This rearrangement joins TRBV11-2 to TRBJ2-1; TRBD2 matches 8 bases. Per germline, CDR1 SGHAT and CDR2 FQNNGV. Trimming took 1 base from V and 8 from J; bases not matched to a gene: 10. The CDR3 is made up of 16 amino acids. CDR3 residues: CASSLGWGLEGHEQFF. The CDR3 DNA sequence: TGTGCCAGCAGCTTAGGTTGGGGACTAGAGGGCCATGAGCAGTTCTTC.

V is TRBV3-1 and J is TRBJ1-4; a possible D gene is TRBD1 (6 bases). CDR3 length equals 18 residues. V dropped 3 bases and J dropped 0 bases, with 17 bases sitting between them. The germline V gene has CDR1 LGHDT and CDR2 YNNKEL (reference sequence). CDR3 DNA sequence: TGTGCCAGCAGCCAGGGGGACAAGTCTTTTCCAACTAATGAAAAACTGTTTTTT. This gives the protein CASSQGDKSFPTNEKLFF.

This clonotype showed up many times. This chain links TRBV5-8 with TRBJ1-2; D not certain. The CDR3 is 13 residues long. In germline, CDR1 is SGHTS, CDR2 YDEGEE. V was pared by 0 bases and J by 2 bases, with 5 bases between. The CDR3, as DNA: TGTGCCAGCAGCTTGGAAAGGAACTATGGCTACACCTTC. Translation: CASSLERNYGYTF.

The V and J genes are TRBV20-1 and TRBJ1-6; 12 bases agree with TRBD1. Per germline, CDR1 DFQATT and CDR2 SNEGSKA (reference sequence). The CDR3 has 16 residues. The junction had 9 bases not matched to a gene; V was cut back by 6 bases and J by 6 bases. The CDR3: CSAPGGTGGSNSPLHF. The CDR3 region has the DNA TGCAGTGCCCCGGGAGGGACAGGGGGCAGTAATTCACCCCTCCACTTT.

This chain uses TRBV5-1 with TRBJ1-2; D is ambiguous. V was clipped by 4 bases and J by 2 bases, with 12 bases between them. The CDR3 consists of 14 residues. CDR1 SGHRS and CDR2 YFSETQ come from the germline V gene. CDR3 in amino acids: CASSPFGTNYGYTF. Here the CDR3 DNA reads TGCGCCAGCAGCCCCTTCGGAACCAACTATGGCTACACCTTC.

This clonotype was seen a handful of times. The V and J genes are TRBV5-1 and TRBJ1-1; a possible D gene is TRBD1 (5 bases). V was clipped by 5 bases and J by 5 bases, with 19 bases between them. The CDR3 is 15 residues long. From germline, CDR1 is SGHRS and CDR2 YFSETQ. CDR3: CASRILRGKGTEAFF. CDR3 bases: TGCGCCAGCAGGATCCTCCGGGGGAAGGGGACTGAAGCTTTCTTT.

This clonotype was observed a few times. CDR3 nucleotide sequence: TGTGCCAGCAGCACCTACTTCCGGGATGAGCAGTTCTTC. It is translated as CASSTYFRDEQFF. J is TRBJ2-1 and V is TRBV7-2; D ambiguous. The germline V gene has CDR1 SGHTA and CDR2 FQGNSA. The V and J ends lost 5 bases and 8 bases respectively, with 13 bases between them. CDR3 size: 13 residues. Full variable domain (outside the CDR3, taken from reference TRBV7-2 and TRBJ2-1): GAGVSQSPSNKVTEKGKDVELRCDPISGHTALYWYRQSLGQGLEFLIYFQGNSAPDKSGLPSDRFSAERTGGSVSTLTIQRTQQEDSAVYLCASSTYFRDEQFFGPGTRLTVL.